This T cell receptor (beta chain) was profiled in a study of identical twins. A universal primer site was added by template switching, and unique molecular identifiers were carried by the cDNA. TCRdb ran MiXCR on the 5' RACE reads and lists one entry per CDR3 protein. The sample lists 420,000 or so distinct CDR3 sequences; approximately 17% were seen once. This clonotype was recorded at least ten times. As yet, its antigen is unknown. Study findings and constraints: Out-of-frame alpha sequences common to twins were enriched for low generation probability. Abundant beta clonotypes from cord blood bore fewer insertions; memory repertoires lacked this pattern. The analysis was cross-sectional rather than longitudinal within donors.

In germline, CDR1 is LGHDT, CDR2 YNNKEL (reference sequence). CDR3 length: 13 amino acids. Trimming pared 3 bases from V and 0 bases from J, leaving 5 bases between. The chain joins TRBV3-1 to TRBJ1-1, with D uncertain. Sample: naive T cells sorted from blood. The sequence was collected from a man between 45 and 60 years old in good health. CDR3: CASSQGLNTEAFF. CDR3 nucleotides: TGTGCCAGCAGCCAGGGCCTGAACACTGAAGCTTTCTTT.